The clone carrying this T cell receptor (beta chain) was counted only a few times. What it binds is unknown. Germline lookup yields CDR1 KGHSH and CDR2 LQKENI. The V gene lost 3 bases and the J gene lost 7 bases, with 12 bases spanning the gap. CDR3 length: 13 residues. This entry is derived from a study of T cells after yellow fever vaccination. Broader study findings: FACS-sorted repertoires could harbor abundant contaminating bulk-population clonotypes.

Making TCR cDNA involved 5'RACE template switching, which added UMIs and a universal primer site. TCRdb re-analysed the 5' RACE reads in MiXCR, keeping a single row per CDR3 protein. This sample has about 350,000 distinct CDR3 sequences, with approximately 8% found just once. This sequence originates from a man in his late teens or twenties who received the YFV17D yellow fever vaccine. This specimen was PBMCs, taken around 45 days after the first yellow fever vaccination. J is TRBJ1-1 and V is TRBV18, with TRBD1 as a possible D gene (5 bases). The CDR3 spells CASSPEGWGEAFF. The CDR3, as DNA: TGTGCCAGCTCACCGGAGGGGTGGGGTGAAGCTTTCTTT.